This T cell receptor beta chain was retrieved from a study of cytomegalovirus exposure and HLA in healthy donors. Study observations and caveats: The study found most TCR sequences rare, yet found some public TCRs in many donors.

The PCR ran on 60 Vbeta and 13 Jbeta primers. Some clones are missing from TCRdb's copy, which holds only in-frame ones; the method was immunoSEQ multiplex PCR. This table has some 250,000 clones, 82% appearing once. To note about this clone: Its antigen is undetermined.

The receptor was derived from a woman between 40 and 50 years old in good health and CMV-seropositive. Sequenced sample: PBMCs.

The CDR3 region is CAIREQGTGTEAFF. In DNA form, the CDR3 reads TGTGCCATCAGAGAACAGGGAACGGGCACTGAAGCTTTCTTT. The V gene is TRBV10-3, the J gene TRBJ1-1, with D possibly matching TRBD1 (6 bases). With 6 bases removed from V and 4 bases from J, the gap between germline ends came to 15 bases. Germline CDR1 is ENHRY and CDR2 is SYGVKD. This CDR3 is built from 14 residues.